This T cell receptor beta chain was found in a study of cytomegalovirus exposure and HLA in healthy donors (dated by TCRdb to the late 2010s). Notes on the research overall: According to a later analysis, one platform produced both the 100 to 150 validation repertoires and the 670 or so repertoires of the first cohort. The study aimed to test whether signatures of past pathogen exposure could be identified by cataloging public T cell receptors. In addition to the first cohort of roughly 670 subjects, a separate validation cohort of 120 different subjects was used. To predict cytomegalovirus infection status, the study brought together high-throughput TCR immunosequencing, statistical association of individual TCRs with disease status, and machine learning. Points the paper makes about the study in general: A few of the identified cytomegalovirus-associated TCR beta chains were confirmed in vitro to be specific for cytomegalovirus antigens. All 120 or so repertoires were used to score co-occurrence in the validation cohort in a later analysis, because that analysis had no HLA typing for the cohort. Most TCR sequences were observed very rarely across donors, whereas some public TCRs were present in many individuals. The study listed 164 TCR beta chains as associated with cytomegalovirus. Cytomegalovirus status was reported to be diagnosed by the classifier with high specificity and sensitivity in both the original and validation cohorts. The authors suggested that the approach could potentially be extended to other disease states and immunological phenotypes. In a later analysis, TCRs clustered in the first cohort were found to also tend to co-occur in the roughly 120 validation repertoires, with approximately 95% of cluster scores above 0.

Donors formed part of the validation cohort, which comprised over a hundred subjects and was distinct from the first cohort of over 500 subjects. Libraries came from the immunoSEQ multiplex PCR assay. The authors processed their data as follows. To diagnose cytomegalovirus status from the catalog of TCR beta chain sequences, a statistical classification framework was built. In TCRdb, the immuneACCESS table is reduced to in-frame sequences with V and J assigned. These tables do not hold every clone; where another copy was compared, an unresolved V gene accounts for under half, and the others remain unexplained. Clone size and the V and J calls come from that table; the DNA yielded D and trimming. The sample table contains about 330,000 clones; only one count was recorded for 87% of them. Of the sample, over 1% is held by the ten largest clones. In regard to this clone: Its antigen is currently not known. Base-call qualities are not available, and no considerably larger clone is one nucleotide away.

Per the germline V gene, LGHNA is the CDR1 and YSLEER is the CDR2. V is pared back by 1 base and J by 5 bases, with 15 bases lying between the germline termini. The cysteine opens and the phenylalanine closes a CDR3 of 15 amino acids. Solely the CDR3 DNA is kept, with 45 bases framed from the first base. The sample taken for sequencing was PBMCs. The source of this sequence is a woman aged 25 to 39 in good health and CMV-seropositive. The rearrangement joined TRBV4-3 to TRBJ2-7, and perhaps TRBD2 as D gene, on 6 matching bases. The DNA is as follows: TGCGCCAGCAGCCAAGGTGTGGGACTTCGGAACGAGCAGTACTTC. Its product reads: CASSQGVGLRNEQYF.